This entry lists 21 T cell receptor beta chains sequenced from one sample in a study of blood T cell repertoires in COVID-19. Profiled with immunoSEQ multiplex PCR; TCRdb holds only in-frame clones, not every one. The sample has fewer than 450,000 clones, about 87% seen once. Sequenced material: peripheral blood. These receptors were collected from a woman between 45 and 60 years old with COVID-19, enrolled during active disease.

A word on this clone: Other DNA sequences within the sample encode an identical CDR3. This rearrangement joins TRBV6-5 to TRBJ1-5; D is perhaps TRBD1 (5 bases). The V end was cut by 5 bases, the J end by 5 bases, with 7 bases between. This CDR3 contains 12 residues. The germline V gene encodes CDR1 MNHEY and CDR2 SVGAGI. The CDR3, as DNA: TGTGCCAGCAGTCGGGGGGATCAGCCCCAGCATTTT. Amino acids: CASSRGDQPQHF.

The chain couples TRBV2 to TRBJ2-1; perhaps TRBD1 as D (5 bases). CDR1 SNHLY and CDR2 FYNNEI come from the germline V gene. V lost 9 bases to trimming and J lost 5 bases, with 8 bases between them. The CDR3 is 11 residues long. CDR3 protein: CARRTNNEQFF. The DNA for the CDR3 is TGTGCCAGGAGGACAAACAATGAGCAGTTCTTC.

This rearrangement joins TRBV19 to TRBJ1-4; D possibly corresponds to TRBD1 (6 bases). V lost 3 bases and J 4 bases, leaving 9 bases between the germline ends. Germline lookup yields CDR1 LNHDA and CDR2 SQIVND (reference sequence). The CDR3 runs to 14 residues. CDR3 amino acids: CASSMGQFNEKLFF. The CDR3 DNA reads TGTGCCAGTAGTATGGGACAATTTAATGAAAAACTGTTTTTT.

The V and J genes are TRBV27 and TRBJ2-1; a weak D match, TRBD2 (6 bases). Germline V gene data show CDR1 as MNHEY and CDR2 as SMNVEV (reference sequence). This CDR3 is 13 amino acids long. V lost 7 bases and J 7 bases, leaving 14 bases between the germline ends. The CDR3 coding sequence is TGTGCCAGCACTACCACGGGGGTAAATGAGCAGTTCTTC. Translated: CASTTTGVNEQFF.

The chain uses TRBV6-4 and TRBJ1-6; 8 nucleotides line up with TRBD1. Trimming at V came to 9 bases and at J to 8 bases, leaving 6 bases not matched to a gene. CDR3 length equals 13 residues. Germline V gene sequence: CDR1 MRHNA, CDR2 SNTAGT. The CDR3 sequence is CASQADRDSPLHF. The CDR3 region has the DNA TGTGCCAGTCAGGCGGACAGGGATTCACCCCTCCACTTT.

The chain carries TRBV29-1 and TRBJ1-1, with a weak D call TRBD1 (5 bases). Trimming left V 4 bases short and J 6 bases short, with 24 bases between. The V gene's germline CDR1 is SQVTM and CDR2 ANQGSEA. This CDR3 has 16 residues. CDR3 residues: CSVARGGLVVKAEAFF. CDR3 nucleotide sequence: TGCAGCGTTGCCCGTGGGGGACTTGTAGTGAAAGCTGAAGCTTTCTTT. Combining the CDR3 with reference TRBV29-1 and TRBJ1-1 gives the whole variable domain SAVISQKPSRDICQRGTSLTIQCQVDSQVTMMFWYRQQPGQSLTLIATANQGSEATYESGFVIDKFPISRPNLTFSTLTVSNMSPEDSSIYLCSVARGGLVVKAEAFFGQGTRLTVV.

Comments on this clone: The same CDR3 is also encoded by other DNA sequences in this sample. The chain employs TRBV3-1 (or the pseudogene TRBV3-2) and TRBJ2-3, with D possibly matching TRBD1 (6 bases). Trimming took off 4 bases at V and 1 base at J, with 6 bases between the two ends. CDR1 is LGHDT, CDR2 YNNKEL, per germline (reference sequence). The CDR3 is made up of 13 amino acids. The CDR3 nucleotides are TGTGCCAGCAGCCGACAGGGCACAGATACGCAGTATTTT. This codes for CASSRQGTDTQYF.

This sequence joins TRBV11-3 and TRBJ2-2, with D maybe TRBD2 (7 bases). The CDR3 spans 15 residues. The V end lost 6 bases, the J end lost 3 bases, and 14 bases lay between the germline ends. Germline CDR1 reads SGHNT; CDR2 reads YENEEA. The DNA for the CDR3 is TGTGCCAGCAGTCCAAGGGGGGGGCACACCGGGGAGCTGTTTTTT. Translating it yields CASSPRGGHTGELFF.

Regarding this clone: Within the sample, other DNA sequences also encode this same CDR3. The chain links TRBV12-3 or TRBV12-4 to TRBJ1-1; D not certain. The CDR3 length is 13 residues. V lost 1 base and J 4 bases, leaving 7 bases between the germline ends. The CDR3 coding sequence is TGTGCCAGCAGTTTAGGGGGAGGCACTGAAGCTTTCTTT. Translation gives CASSLGGGTEAFF.

The chain employs TRBV10-1 and TRBJ2-3, with 8 bases lining up with TRBD2. Per the germline V gene, CDR1 is WNHNN and CDR2 is SYGVQD (reference sequence). V lost 5 bases to trimming and J lost 14 bases; unmatched junction nucleotides: 6. The CDR3 totals 11 residues. The CDR3 region has the DNA TGCGCCAGCAGTAATTGGACTAGCCGGTATTTT. As protein: CASSNWTSRYF.

The rearrangement uses TRBV28 and TRBJ1-2, with TRBD1 matching over 9 bases. The V gene end was trimmed by 5 bases and the J gene end by 8 bases; junction bases not matched to a gene: 12. This CDR3 contains 15 residues. CDR1 and CDR2 from the germline V gene are MDHEN and SYDVKM. The CDR3 DNA sequence: TGTGCCAGCAGTCTTAACCCACAGGGGGCTGAGGGCTACACCTTC. The encoded protein is CASSLNPQGAEGYTF.

The chain's CDR3 is CASSGTGASYNEQFF. For the CDR3, the DNA is TGTGCCAGCAGCGGGACAGGGGCGAGCTACAATGAGCAGTTCTTC. The J gene is TRBJ2-1, the V gene TRBV6-5, with 10 bases matching TRBD1. The CDR3 runs to 15 residues. Trimming took 6 bases from V and 3 from J; bases not matched to a gene: 5. Per germline, CDR1 MNHEY and CDR2 SVGAGI.

The chain is built from TRBV4-1 and TRBJ1-2; D gene uncertain. Per the germline V gene, CDR1 is MGHRA and CDR2 is YSYEKL. The CDR3 has 15 amino acids. Deletions cut 4 bases from V and 4 bases from J, with 16 bases between. The CDR3 coding sequence is TGCGCCAGCAGCCGTACTATAACCGCTATCTATGGCTACACCTTC. Protein sequence: CASSRTITAIYGYTF.

The V and J genes are TRBV27 and TRBJ1-4, with 10 bases lining up with TRBD1. Germline lookup yields CDR1 MNHEY and CDR2 SMNVEV (reference sequence). The CDR3 is 15 residues long. Trimming cost V 6 bases and J 8 bases; bases outside gene matches: 9. This CDR3 reads CASSPSGTGVEKLFF. DNA for the CDR3: TGTGCCAGCAGCCCCTCCGGGACAGGGGTAGAAAAACTGTTTTTT.

V and J are TRBV6-2 or TRBV6-3 and TRBJ2-7; D possibly corresponds to TRBD1 (5 bases). Germline V gene lookup returns CDR1 MNHEY and CDR2 SVGEGT. The CDR3 contains 14 residues. The V end lost 5 bases, the J end lost 7 bases, and 18 bases lay between the germline ends. The CDR3 bases are TGTGCCAGCAGTCCCGACAGACAGTCACGGGAGCAGTACTTC. Its protein is CASSPDRQSREQYF.

The rearrangement uses TRBV10-1 and TRBJ1-2; 7 nucleotides line up with TRBD1. Trimming at V came to 2 bases and at J to 8 bases, leaving 5 bases not matched to a gene. CDR3 length: 13 amino acids. CDR1 WNHNN and CDR2 SYGVQD come from the germline V gene (reference sequence). DNA of the CDR3: TGCGCCAGCAGTGAGGTGACAGGGTCCGGCTACACCTTC. The encoded protein is CASSEVTGSGYTF.

The J gene is TRBJ1-5, the V gene TRBV15; tentatively, D is TRBD1 (6 bases). The CDR3 is 16 residues long. Between the trimmed V and J ends, which lost 1 base and 0 bases, there was a span of 10 bases. Per germline, CDR1 LNHNV and CDR2 YYDKDF (reference sequence). This CDR3 reads CATSRGDRYSNQPQHF. The CDR3 coding sequence is TGTGCCACCAGCAGAGGAGACAGGTATAGCAATCAGCCCCAGCATTTT.

This clone came up once. This chain uses TRBV12-5 with TRBJ1-5; D not certain. Germline V gene sequence: CDR1 LGHNT, CDR2 FRNRAP. The CDR3 totals 12 residues. V lost 4 bases, J lost 9 bases, and 10 bases lay in between. The CDR3 reads CASGSPSWPQHF. CDR3 bases: TGTGCTAGTGGTTCCCCTTCCTGGCCCCAGCATTTT.

The chain employs TRBV29-1 and TRBJ1-2; TRBD1 might be the D (5 bases). CDR1 is SQVTM, CDR2 ANQGSEA, per germline. V dropped 6 bases and J dropped 2 bases, with 19 bases sitting between them. The CDR3 length is 15 residues. This chain's CDR3 is CSVGGIGQLNYGYTF. CDR3 DNA sequence: TGCAGCGTGGGGGGGATAGGGCAGTTGAACTATGGCTACACCTTC.

The chain joins TRBV28 to TRBJ1-1; D ambiguous. This CDR3 has 14 amino acids. The V and J ends lost 5 bases and 9 bases respectively, with 19 bases between them. Germline values: CDR1 MDHEN, CDR2 SYDVKM. The CDR3 DNA reads TGTGCCAGCAGTCCACGGGGTTGGGATGAGAAAGCTTTCTTT. Residues: CASSPRGWDEKAFF.

The genes are TRBV5-8 and TRBJ2-3; 7 positions match TRBD1. This CDR3 is built from 15 residues. Trimming removed 1 base from V and 2 bases from J; junction bases left unmatched: 4. CDR1 SGHTS and CDR2 YDEGEE come from the germline V gene. CDR3 sequence reads: CASSLMGQTTDTQYF. The DNA for the CDR3 is TGTGCCAGCAGCTTGATGGGACAGACCACAGATACGCAGTATTTT.